This T cell receptor beta chain was profiled in a study of cytomegalovirus exposure and HLA in healthy donors. Study observations and caveats: In all likelihood, a cluster of highly shared sequence variants was a sequencing artifact. Donors belonging to an Asian-associated ancestry cluster reportedly showed fewer N-insertions in productive TCRs than the roughly 680-donor mean, according to what a later analysis found. In a later analysis, at a false discovery rate of 0.05, fewer than 20,000 TCR beta sequences were associated with HLA alleles.

PCR primers comprised 60 Vbeta and 13 Jbeta primers. In the original workflow: Unique TCR beta chains totaled about 73 million in a later count, with some 10 million of them shared. Profiled with immunoSEQ multiplex PCR; TCRdb holds only in-frame clones, not every one. That table supplies the V and J calls and clone size; D and trimming were determined from the DNA. The sample yields under 150,000 clones, roughly four fifths seen once. CDR3 size: 11 residues. Germline values: CDR1 SQVTM, CDR2 ANQGSEA. V lost 6 bases and J 5 bases, leaving 10 bases between the germline ends. Of note for this clone: Its antigen is unidentified.

This chain joins TRBV29-1 and TRBJ1-2, with D possibly being TRBD1 (6 bases). Sequenced: PBMCs. This TCR was recovered from a woman between 45 and 60 years old in good health and CMV-seronegative. As DNA, the CDR3 is TGCAGCGTCCAGGACAGTTATGGCTACACCTTC. It specifies CSVQDSYGYTF. The full variable domain, rest sourced from reference TRBV29-1 and TRBJ1-2, is SAVISQKPSRDICQRGTSLTIQCQVDSQVTMMFWYRQQPGQSLTLIATANQGSEATYESGFVIDKFPISRPNLTFSTLTVSNMSPEDSSIYLCSVQDSYGYTFGSGTRLTVV.